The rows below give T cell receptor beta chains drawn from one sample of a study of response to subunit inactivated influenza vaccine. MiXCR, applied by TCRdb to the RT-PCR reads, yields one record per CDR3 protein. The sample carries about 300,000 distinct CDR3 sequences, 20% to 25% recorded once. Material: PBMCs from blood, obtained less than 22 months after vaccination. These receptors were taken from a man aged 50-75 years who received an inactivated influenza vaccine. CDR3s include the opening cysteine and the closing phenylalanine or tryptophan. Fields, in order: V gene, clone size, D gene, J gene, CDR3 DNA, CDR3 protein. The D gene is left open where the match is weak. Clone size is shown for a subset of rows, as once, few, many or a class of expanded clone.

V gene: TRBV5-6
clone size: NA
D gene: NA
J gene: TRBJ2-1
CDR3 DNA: TGTGCCAGCAGCTTGGGGGGGCTCCGCAATGAGCAGTTCTTC
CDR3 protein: CASSLGGLRNEQFF

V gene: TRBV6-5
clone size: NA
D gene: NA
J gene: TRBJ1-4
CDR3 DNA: TGTGCCAGCAGTTACTCTGGGCAGGGTCATGAAAAACTGTTTTTT
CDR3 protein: CASSYSGQGHEKLFF

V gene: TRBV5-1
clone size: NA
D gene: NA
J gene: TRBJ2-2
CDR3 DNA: TGCGCCAGCAGCCCTAATTGGGGGGAGCTGTTTTTT
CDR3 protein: CASSPNWGELFF

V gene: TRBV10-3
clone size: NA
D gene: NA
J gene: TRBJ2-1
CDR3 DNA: TGTGCCATCAGTCCCCCGGGTACCTACAATGAGCAGTTCTTC
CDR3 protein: CAISPPGTYNEQFF

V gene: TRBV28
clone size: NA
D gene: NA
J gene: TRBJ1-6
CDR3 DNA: TGTGCCGGTCGGGGGGACTCCTATAATTCACCCCTCCACTTT
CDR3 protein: CAGRGDSYNSPLHF

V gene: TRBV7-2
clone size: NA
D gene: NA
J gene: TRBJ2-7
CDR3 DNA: TGTGCCAGCAGCTTATCCACCCAAGTCAGCACCTACGAGCAGTACTTC
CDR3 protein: CASSLSTQVSTYEQYF

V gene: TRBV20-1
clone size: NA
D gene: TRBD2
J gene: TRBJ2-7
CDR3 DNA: TGCAGTGCGGAGAGACTAGCGGGGGCCAGCGAGCAGTACTTC
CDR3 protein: CSAERLAGASEQYF

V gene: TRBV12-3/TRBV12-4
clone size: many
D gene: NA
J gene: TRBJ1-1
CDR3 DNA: TGTGCCAGCAGATCGGGGCAGGGAGGGGTGACTGAAGCTTTCTTT
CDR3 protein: CASRSGQGGVTEAFF

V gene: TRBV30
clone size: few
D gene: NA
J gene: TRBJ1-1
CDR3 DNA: TGTGCCTGGAGTTTGACGGCCGGGACTGAAGCTTTCTTT
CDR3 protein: CAWSLTAGTEAFF

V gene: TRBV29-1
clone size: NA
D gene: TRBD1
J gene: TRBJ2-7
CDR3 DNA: TGCAGCGCGGTGGCCGGGGACAGAGCCTACGAGCAGTACTTC
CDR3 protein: CSAVAGDRAYEQYF

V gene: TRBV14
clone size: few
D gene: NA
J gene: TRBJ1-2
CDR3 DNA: TGTGCCAGCAGCCAAGGACACGTTACTAACTATGGCTACACCTTC
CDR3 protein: CASSQGHVTNYGYTF

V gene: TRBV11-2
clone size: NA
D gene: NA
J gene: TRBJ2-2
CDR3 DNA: TGTGCCAGCAGCTTGAGGGATAGGAACACCGGGGAGCTGTTTTTT
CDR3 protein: CASSLRDRNTGELFF

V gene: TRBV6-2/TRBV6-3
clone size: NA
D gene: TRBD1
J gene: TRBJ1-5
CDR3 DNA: TGTGCCAGCAGTTTTACCGGGACAGGGTTGTTGGGTCAGCCCCAGCATTTT
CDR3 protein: CASSFTGTGLLGQPQHF

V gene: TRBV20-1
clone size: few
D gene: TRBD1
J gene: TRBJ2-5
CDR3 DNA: TGCAGTGCCTCACTCAGGGGGTCTGGGGAGACCCAGTACTTC
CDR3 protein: CSASLRGSGETQYF

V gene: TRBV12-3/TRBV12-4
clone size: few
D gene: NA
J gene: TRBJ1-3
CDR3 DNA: TGTGCCAGCAGTTTTAGTCAGCTGGCTCGGGCCTCTGGAAACACCATATATTTT
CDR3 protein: CASSFSQLARASGNTIYF

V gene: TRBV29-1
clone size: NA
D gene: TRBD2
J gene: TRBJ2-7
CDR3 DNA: TGCAGCGTTGAACTGTCGGGGGGGATCTCCTACGAGCAGTACTTC
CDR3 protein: CSVELSGGISYEQYF

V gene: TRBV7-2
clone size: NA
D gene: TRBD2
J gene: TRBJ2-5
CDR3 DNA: TGTGCCAGCAGCCTCGGGACTAGCGGGAGTGAGACCCAGTACTTC
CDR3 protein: CASSLGTSGSETQYF

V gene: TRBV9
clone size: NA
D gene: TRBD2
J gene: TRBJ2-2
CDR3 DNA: TGTGCCAGCAGCGACCACCCGGGACTAGGACCCACCGGGGAGCTGTTTTTT
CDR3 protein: CASSDHPGLGPTGELFF

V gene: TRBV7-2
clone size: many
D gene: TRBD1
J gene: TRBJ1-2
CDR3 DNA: TGTGCCAGCAGCCCAGACAGGACAGGGATGGGTGGCTACACCTTC
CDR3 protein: CASSPDRTGMGGYTF

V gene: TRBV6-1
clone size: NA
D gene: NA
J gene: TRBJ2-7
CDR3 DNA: TGTGCCAGCAGCTCCGATTGGGGGACGGAGCAGTACTTC
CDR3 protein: CASSSDWGTEQYF

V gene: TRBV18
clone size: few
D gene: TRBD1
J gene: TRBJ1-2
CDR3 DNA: TGTGCCAGCTCACCAAATGGACAGGGTGCGGGCTACACCTTC
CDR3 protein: CASSPNGQGAGYTF

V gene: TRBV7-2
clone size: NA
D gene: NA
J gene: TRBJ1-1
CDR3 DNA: TGTGCCAGCAGCTTAGTGTTCGGCAGCCAGAACACTGAAGCTTTCTTT
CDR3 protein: CASSLVFGSQNTEAFF

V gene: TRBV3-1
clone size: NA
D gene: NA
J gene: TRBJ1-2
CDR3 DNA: TGTGCCAGCAGCCAAGCGGGGGTGGGTCAGGGCTATGGCTACACCTTC
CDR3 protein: CASSQAGVGQGYGYTF

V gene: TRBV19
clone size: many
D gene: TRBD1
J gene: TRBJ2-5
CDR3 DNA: TGTGCCAGTAGTCCGGGGACAGATCCGCTTCGGGAGACCCAGTACTTC
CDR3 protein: CASSPGTDPLRETQYF

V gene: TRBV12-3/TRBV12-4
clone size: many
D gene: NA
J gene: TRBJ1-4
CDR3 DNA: TGTGCCAGCAGTTTAGACGGGCCTAATGAAAAACTGTTTTTT
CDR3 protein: CASSLDGPNEKLFF

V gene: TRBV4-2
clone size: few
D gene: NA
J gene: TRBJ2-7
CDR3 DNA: TGTGCCAGCAGCCAAGATTTCGGGGGCCTCCAGTACTTC
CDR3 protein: CASSQDFGGLQYF

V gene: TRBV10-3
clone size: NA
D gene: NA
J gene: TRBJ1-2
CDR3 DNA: TGTGCCATCAGTGAGTCGACAGAGATCTATGGCTACATCTTC
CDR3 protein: CAISESTEIYGYIF

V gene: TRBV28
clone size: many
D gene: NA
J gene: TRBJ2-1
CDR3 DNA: TGTGCCAGCAGAAGGGGTCTCGAAGGGTTCTTC
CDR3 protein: CASRRGLEGFF

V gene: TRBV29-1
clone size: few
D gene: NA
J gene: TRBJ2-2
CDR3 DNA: TGCAGCGTTTCAGGTAGCACCGGGGAGCTGTTTTTT
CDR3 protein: CSVSGSTGELFF

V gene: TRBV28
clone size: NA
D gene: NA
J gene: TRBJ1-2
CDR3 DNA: TGTGCCAGCAGCGTACTCAGGGGCGAAGCTAACTATGGCTACACCTTC
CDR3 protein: CASSVLRGEANYGYTF

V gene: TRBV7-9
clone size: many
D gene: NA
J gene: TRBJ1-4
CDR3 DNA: TGTGCCAGCAGCTTAGGAGGGACGAGCTTGAGTGAAAAACTGTTTTTT
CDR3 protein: CASSLGGTSLSEKLFF

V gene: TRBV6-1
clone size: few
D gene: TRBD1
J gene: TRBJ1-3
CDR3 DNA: TGTGCCAGCAGCATACAGGGGCCCGGAAACACCATATATTTT
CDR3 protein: CASSIQGPGNTIYF

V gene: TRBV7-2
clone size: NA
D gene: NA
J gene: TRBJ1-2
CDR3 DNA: TGTGCCAGCAGCTCAGGACAAAGCAGGCAGCATGGCTACACCTTC
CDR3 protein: CASSSGQSRQHGYTF

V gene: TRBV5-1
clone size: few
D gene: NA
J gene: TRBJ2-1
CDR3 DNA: TGCGCCAGCAGCTTTGGGGATGAGCAGTTCTTC
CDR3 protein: CASSFGDEQFF

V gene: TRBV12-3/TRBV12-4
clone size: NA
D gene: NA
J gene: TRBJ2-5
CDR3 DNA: TGTGCCAGCAGTTTAAACAGGGAAAAGACCCAGTACTTC
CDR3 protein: CASSLNREKTQYF

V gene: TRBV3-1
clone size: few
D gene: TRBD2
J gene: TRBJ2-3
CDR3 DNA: TGTGCCAGCAGTTTAGGACTAGCTCCAGATACGCAGTATTTT
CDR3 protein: CASSLGLAPDTQYF

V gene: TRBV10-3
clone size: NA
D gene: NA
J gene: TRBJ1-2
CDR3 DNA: TGTGCCATCAGAAGAGGGACCTCAGACTATGGCTACACCTTC
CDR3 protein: CAIRRGTSDYGYTF

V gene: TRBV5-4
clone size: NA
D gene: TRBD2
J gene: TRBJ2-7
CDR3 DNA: TGTGCCAGCAGCACGACTAGCGGGTCTCGCGAGCAGTACTTC
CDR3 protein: CASSTTSGSREQYF

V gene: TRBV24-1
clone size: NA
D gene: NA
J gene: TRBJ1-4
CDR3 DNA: TGTGCCACCAGTGATTTGAACGGAAAACTGTTTTTT
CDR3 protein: CATSDLNGKLFF

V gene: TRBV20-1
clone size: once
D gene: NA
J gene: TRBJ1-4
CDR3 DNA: TGCAGTGCTACCGGAGGGGGGGGTGAAAAACTGTTTTTT
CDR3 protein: CSATGGGGEKLFF

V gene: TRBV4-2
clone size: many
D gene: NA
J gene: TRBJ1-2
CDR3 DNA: TGTGCCAGCAGCCAACAGAGACAGGATACCTATGGCTACACCTTC
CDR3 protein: CASSQQRQDTYGYTF

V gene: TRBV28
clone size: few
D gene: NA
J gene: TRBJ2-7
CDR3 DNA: TGTGCCAGCAGTTTACCCCCCCCGGGGGGCAGTCGGCACGAGCAGTACTTC
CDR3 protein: CASSLPPPGGSRHEQYF

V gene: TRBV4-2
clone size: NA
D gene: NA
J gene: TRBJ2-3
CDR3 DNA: TGTGCCAGCAGCGCCGGAAGGAGTACAGATTCGCAGTATTTT
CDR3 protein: CASSAGRSTDSQYF

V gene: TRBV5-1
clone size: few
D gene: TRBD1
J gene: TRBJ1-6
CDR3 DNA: TGCGCCAGCAGCTTGGAAGAGGGGGCAAGGGGTTCACCCCTCCACTTT
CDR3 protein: CASSLEEGARGSPLHF

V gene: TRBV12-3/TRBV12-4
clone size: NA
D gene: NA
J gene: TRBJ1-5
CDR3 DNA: TGTGCCTCGGGGGGGGCGGCTTATAGCAATCAGCCCCAGCATTTT
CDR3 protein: CASGGAAYSNQPQHF

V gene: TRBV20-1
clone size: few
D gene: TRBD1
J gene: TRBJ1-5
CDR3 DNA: TGCAGTGCGAGACAGGGGGCGAGGGATCAGCCCCAGCATTTT
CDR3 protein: CSARQGARDQPQHF

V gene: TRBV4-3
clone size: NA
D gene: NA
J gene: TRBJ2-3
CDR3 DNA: TGCGCCAGCAGCCAAGATCGGGGGCCAGATACGCAGTATTTT
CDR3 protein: CASSQDRGPDTQYF

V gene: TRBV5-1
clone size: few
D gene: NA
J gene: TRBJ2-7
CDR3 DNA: TGCGCCAGCAGCTTGGAGTTTCGCGGCTCCTACGAGCAGTACTTC
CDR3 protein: CASSLEFRGSYEQYF

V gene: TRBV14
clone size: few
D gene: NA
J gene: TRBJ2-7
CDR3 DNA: TGTGCCAGCAGCCCCCTACCGACCGGGGTACACGAGCAGTACTTC
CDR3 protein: CASSPLPTGVHEQYF

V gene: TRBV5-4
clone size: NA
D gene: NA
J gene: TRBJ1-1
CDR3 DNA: TGTGCCGGAACGAGCGGGGGGAACACTGAAGCTTTCTTT
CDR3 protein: CAGTSGGNTEAFF

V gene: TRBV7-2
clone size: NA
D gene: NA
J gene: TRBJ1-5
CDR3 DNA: TGTGCCAGCAGCTACGACGGGAATCAGCCCCAGCATTTT
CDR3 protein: CASSYDGNQPQHF